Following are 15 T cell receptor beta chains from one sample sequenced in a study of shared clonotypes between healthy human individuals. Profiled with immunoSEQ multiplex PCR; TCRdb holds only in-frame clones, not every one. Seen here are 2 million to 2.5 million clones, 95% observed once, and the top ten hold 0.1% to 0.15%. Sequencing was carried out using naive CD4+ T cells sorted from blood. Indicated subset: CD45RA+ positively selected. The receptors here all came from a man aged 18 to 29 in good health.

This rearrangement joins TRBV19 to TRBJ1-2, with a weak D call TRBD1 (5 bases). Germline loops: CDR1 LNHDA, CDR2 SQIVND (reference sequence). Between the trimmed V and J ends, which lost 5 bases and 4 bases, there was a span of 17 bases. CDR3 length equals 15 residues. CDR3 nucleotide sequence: TGTGCCAGTAGTTTTTCGGGGGTCAACTCCTATGGCTACACCTTC. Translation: CASSFSGVNSYGYTF.

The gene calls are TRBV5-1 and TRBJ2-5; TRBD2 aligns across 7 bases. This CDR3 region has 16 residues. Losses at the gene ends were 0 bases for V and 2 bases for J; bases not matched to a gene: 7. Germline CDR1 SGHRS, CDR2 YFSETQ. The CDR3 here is CASSLAATAGQETQYF. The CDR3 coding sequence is TGCGCCAGCAGCTTGGCGGCGACAGCGGGACAAGAGACCCAGTACTTC.

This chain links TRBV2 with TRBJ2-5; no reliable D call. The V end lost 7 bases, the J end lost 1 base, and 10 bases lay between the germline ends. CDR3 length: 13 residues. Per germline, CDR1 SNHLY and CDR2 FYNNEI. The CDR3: CASKVEFQETQYF. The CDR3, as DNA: TGTGCCAGCAAGGTCGAGTTCCAAGAGACCCAGTACTTC.

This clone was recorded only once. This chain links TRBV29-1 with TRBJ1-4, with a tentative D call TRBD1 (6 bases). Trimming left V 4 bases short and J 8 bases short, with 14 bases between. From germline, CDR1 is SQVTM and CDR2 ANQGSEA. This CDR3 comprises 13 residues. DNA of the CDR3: TGCAGCGTTGTGGGGGGCCTTGGGGAAAAACTGTTTTTT. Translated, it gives CSVVGGLGEKLFF.

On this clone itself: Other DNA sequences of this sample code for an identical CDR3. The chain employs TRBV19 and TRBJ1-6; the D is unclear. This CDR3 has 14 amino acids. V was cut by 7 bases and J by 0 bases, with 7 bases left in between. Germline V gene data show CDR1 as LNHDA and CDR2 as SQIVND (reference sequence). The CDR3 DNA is TGTGCCAGTACCGAAGGCTCCTATAATTCACCCCTCCACTTT. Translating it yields CASTEGSYNSPLHF.

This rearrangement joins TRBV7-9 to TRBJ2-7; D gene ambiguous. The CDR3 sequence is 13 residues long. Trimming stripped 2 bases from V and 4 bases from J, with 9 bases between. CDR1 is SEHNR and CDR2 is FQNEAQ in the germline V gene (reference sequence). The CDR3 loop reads CASSLTEHYEQYF. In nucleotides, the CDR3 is TGTGCCAGCAGCTTAACGGAGCATTACGAGCAGTACTTC.

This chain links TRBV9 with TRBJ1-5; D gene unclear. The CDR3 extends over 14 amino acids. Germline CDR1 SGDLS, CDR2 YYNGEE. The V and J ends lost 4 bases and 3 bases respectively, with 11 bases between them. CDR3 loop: CASSREGLNQPQHF. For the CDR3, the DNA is TGTGCCAGCAGCAGGGAGGGCCTCAATCAGCCCCAGCATTTT.

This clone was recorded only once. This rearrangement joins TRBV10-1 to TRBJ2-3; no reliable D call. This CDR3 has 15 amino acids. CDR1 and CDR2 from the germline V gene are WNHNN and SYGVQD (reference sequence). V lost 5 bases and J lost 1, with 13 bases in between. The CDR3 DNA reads TGCGCCAGCAGTCCCCCTGGAAAAGGCACAGATACGCAGTATTTT. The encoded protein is CASSPPGKGTDTQYF.

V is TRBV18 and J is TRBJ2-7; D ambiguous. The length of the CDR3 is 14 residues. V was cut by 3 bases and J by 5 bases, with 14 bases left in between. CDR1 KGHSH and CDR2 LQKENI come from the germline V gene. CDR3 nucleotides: TGTGCCAGCTCACCCCTTCCGGCGGTCGACGAGCAGTACTTC. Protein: CASSPLPAVDEQYF.

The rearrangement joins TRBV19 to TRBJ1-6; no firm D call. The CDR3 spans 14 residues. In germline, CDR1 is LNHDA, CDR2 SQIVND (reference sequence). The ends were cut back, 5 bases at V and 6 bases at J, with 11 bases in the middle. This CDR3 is CASSSREFNSPLHF. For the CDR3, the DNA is TGTGCCAGTAGTTCCCGGGAGTTTAATTCACCCCTCCACTTT. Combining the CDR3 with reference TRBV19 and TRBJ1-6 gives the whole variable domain DGGITQSPKYLFRKEGQNVTLSCEQNLNHDAMYWYRQDPGQGLRLIYYSQIVNDFQKGDIAEGYSVSREKKESFPLTVTSAQKNPTAFYLCASSSREFNSPLHFGNGTRLTVT.

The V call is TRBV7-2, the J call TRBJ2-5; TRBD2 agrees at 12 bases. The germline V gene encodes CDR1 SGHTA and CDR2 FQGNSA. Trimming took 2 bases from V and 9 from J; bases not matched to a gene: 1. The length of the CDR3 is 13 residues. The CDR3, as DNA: TGTGCCAGCAGCTTACTAGCGGGAGGGGCCCAGTACTTC. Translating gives CASSLLAGGAQYF.

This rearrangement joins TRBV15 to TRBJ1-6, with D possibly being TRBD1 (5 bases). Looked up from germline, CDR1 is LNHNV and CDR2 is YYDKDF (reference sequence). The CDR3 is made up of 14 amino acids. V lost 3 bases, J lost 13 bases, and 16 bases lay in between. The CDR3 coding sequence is TGTGCCACCAGCAGTACCACCCTAGAGGGGCCCCTCCACTTT. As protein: CATSSTTLEGPLHF.

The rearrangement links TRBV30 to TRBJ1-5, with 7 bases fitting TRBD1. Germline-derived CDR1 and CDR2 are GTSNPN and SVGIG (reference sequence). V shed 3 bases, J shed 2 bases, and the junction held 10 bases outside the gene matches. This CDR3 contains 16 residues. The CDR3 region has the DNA TGTGCCTGGAGAGGGGGACTTGACAGGGGCAATCAGCCCCAGCATTTT. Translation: CAWRGGLDRGNQPQHF.

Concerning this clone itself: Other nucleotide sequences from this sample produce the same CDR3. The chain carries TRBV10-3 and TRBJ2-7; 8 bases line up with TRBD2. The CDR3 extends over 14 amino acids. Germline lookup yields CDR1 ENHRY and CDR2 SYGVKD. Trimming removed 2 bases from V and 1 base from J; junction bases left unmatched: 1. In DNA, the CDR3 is TGTGCCATCAGTGAGACTAGCGGATCCTACGAGCAGTACTTC. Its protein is CAISETSGSYEQYF.

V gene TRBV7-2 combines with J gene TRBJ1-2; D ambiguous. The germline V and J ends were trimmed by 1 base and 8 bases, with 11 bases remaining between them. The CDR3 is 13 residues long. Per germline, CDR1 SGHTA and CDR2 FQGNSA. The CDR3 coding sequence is TGTGCCAGCAGCTTAGATTTGGGTGGGGGCTACACCTTC. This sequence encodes CASSLDLGGGYTF.